This T cell receptor (beta chain) appears in the sequencing data of a study of blood T cell repertoires in COVID-19. Study as a whole: Donors in the United States, Italy and Spain gave samples during acute or convalescent COVID-19. Sources were T cells, B-cell-depleted T cells, or PBMCs; the material itself was cDNA or gDNA.

Per the authors' pipeline: Amplification with reference gene primers provided the estimates of nucleated cell counts. Sequencing was performed with immunoSEQ multiplex PCR; in TCRdb, only in-frame clones are kept and a portion is missing. The V and J calls and clone size were taken over from that table, and D and trimming were inferred from the DNA. The table includes under 300,000 clones, over 75% detected once. The CDR3 totals 13 residues. Germline assignment: CDR1 MNHEY and CDR2 SVGAGI. Between the trimmed V and J ends, which lost 5 bases and 2 bases, there was a span of 9 bases. The sample comprised peripheral blood. The sequence came from a human donor in a cohort sampled during active COVID-19. The rearrangement joins TRBV6-5 to TRBJ1-1, with D perhaps matching TRBD1 (6 bases). Written as DNA, the CDR3 is TGTGCCAGCAGTAGGGACATAAACACTGAAGCTTTCTTT. As protein: CASSRDINTEAFF.